Each of the 21 T cell receptor beta chains below was sequenced from the same sample in a study of Ad26.COV2.S vaccination and SARS-CoV-2 variants (dated by TCRdb to 2020 to 2023). Libraries were constructed by the immunoSEQ multiplex PCR assay. As stored in TCRdb, this immuneACCESS dataset retains in-frame rearrangements with V and J assigned. A fraction of the clones does not appear; measured against another copy, unresolved V genes explain less than half of the discrepancy, and the remainder lacks a known reason. This sample lists a few hundred thousand clones; roughly 88% were detected once. In total, the top ten clones hold about 4.4% of the sample. The label giving this sample's treatment or condition can be read as: over 15 received Ad26.COV2.S at low or high dose, single or two shots; five or six received placebo; per-sample allocation not given. For vaccine and placebo recipients, the sequenced repertoires came from samples collected on day 63 after the first injection.

Material: peripheral blood, obtained in a trial of Ad26.COV2.S vaccine versus placebo. Receptors were obtained from a person between 18 and 60 years old who received the Ad26.COV2.S COVID-19 vaccine or a placebo.

The J gene is TRBJ1-1, the V gene TRBV6-2 or TRBV6-3, with D possibly matching TRBD1 (5 bases). The CDR3 runs to 14 residues. Germline assignment: CDR1 MNHEY and CDR2 SVGEGT. V lost 6 bases and J 0 bases, leaving 11 bases between the germline ends. The CDR3 here is CASSWTLLNTEAFF. Here the CDR3 DNA reads TGTGCCAGCAGCTGGACACTTTTGAACACTGAAGCTTTCTTT.

The chain is built from TRBV5-6 and TRBJ1-2; D is perhaps TRBD1 (5 bases). Germline CDR1 reads SGHDT; CDR2 reads YYEEEE. The CDR3 runs 19 residues. Trimming took off 0 bases at V and 0 bases at J, with 21 bases between the two ends. CDR3 protein: CASSLGGGTVMLANYGYTF. Written as DNA, the CDR3 is TGTGCCAGCAGCTTGGGAGGAGGGACTGTAATGCTAGCTAACTATGGCTACACCTTC.

Concerning this clone itself: At one end the junction does not follow the germline gene, possibly because of a read error. The rearrangement joins TRBV5-1 to TRBJ2-7, with 11 nucleotides matching TRBD2. The CDR3 spans 13 residues. Germline V gene sequence: CDR1 SGHRS, CDR2 YFSETQ. CDR3 nucleotide sequence: TGCGCCAGCAGCATCGGGACTAGCGGTCCCGGCCACTTC. This encodes CASSIGTSGPGHF.

The chain has TRBV7-9 and TRBJ2-5; D may correspond to TRBD1 or TRBD2 (7 bases each). CDR1 and CDR2 (germline): SEHNR, FQNEAQ (reference sequence). This CDR3 contains 16 residues. The germline V and J ends were trimmed by 5 bases and 5 bases, with 21 bases remaining between them. CDR3 region: CASSVIQGTNEETQYF. The CDR3 coding sequence is TGTGCCAGCAGCGTGATACAGGGGACTAACGAGGAGACCCAGTACTTC.

The chain recombines TRBV3-1 (or the pseudogene TRBV3-2) with TRBJ1-2; no clear D gene. The CDR3 length is 16 residues. CDR1 LGHDT and CDR2 YNNKEL come from the germline V gene (reference sequence). V was trimmed by 1 base and J by 4 bases, leaving 16 bases between them. The CDR3 region is CASSQGNNLGSYGYTF. DNA of the CDR3: TGTGCCAGCAGCCAAGGAAACAATCTAGGCAGCTATGGCTACACCTTC.

The rearrangement uses TRBV28 and TRBJ2-2, with D possibly being TRBD1 (6 bases). This CDR3 has 12 amino acids. Germline values: CDR1 MDHEN, CDR2 SYDVKM. The chain's CDR3 is CVAGDLTGELFF. The CDR3 DNA reads as TGTGTGGCAGGGGACCTCACCGGGGAGCTGTTTTTT.

This chain links TRBV6-1 with TRBJ1-5, with 7 bases lining up with TRBD1. With 3 bases clipped from V and 2 bases from J, the junction kept 10 bases outside the gene matches. Germline lookup yields CDR1 MNHNS and CDR2 SASEGT. The CDR3 is made up of 17 amino acids. The CDR3 is CASSEKGIRGRNQPQHF. CDR3 in DNA: TGTGCCAGCAGTGAGAAGGGGATAAGGGGGCGCAATCAGCCCCAGCATTTT.

The CDR3 is CASRHQGHNYGYTF. For the CDR3, the DNA is TGTGCCAGCCGACACCAGGGACACAACTATGGCTACACCTTC. This chain links TRBV27 with TRBJ1-2; TRBD1 might be the D (6 bases). This CDR3 is 14 amino acids long. V was clipped by 8 bases and J by 2 bases, with 15 bases between them. Germline CDR1 MNHEY, CDR2 SMNVEV (reference sequence).

The genes are TRBV4-1 and TRBJ2-4; D unclear. Germline values: CDR1 MGHRA, CDR2 YSYEKL. The CDR3 runs 15 residues. Trimming took off 0 bases at V and 7 bases at J, with 13 bases between the two ends. This chain's CDR3 is CASSQEQVGWNIQYF. The DNA for the CDR3 is TGCGCCAGCAGCCAAGAACAAGTAGGTTGGAACATTCAGTACTTC.

The V call is TRBV24-1, the J call TRBJ2-3; 7 positions match TRBD1. CDR1 is KGHDR and CDR2 is SFDVKD in the germline V gene. CDR3 length equals 16 residues. Trimming at V came to 5 bases and at J to 1 base, leaving 8 bases not matched to a gene. DNA for the CDR3: TGTGCCACCAGTGCTCTTGACAGGGATGGCACAGATACGCAGTATTTT. Protein sequence: CATSALDRDGTDTQYF.

The rearrangement joins TRBV19 to TRBJ2-3; 10 bases line up with TRBD2. With 5 bases clipped from V and 3 bases from J, the junction kept 14 bases outside the gene matches. Germline-derived CDR1 and CDR2 are LNHDA and SQIVND (reference sequence). The CDR3 sequence is 18 residues long. This CDR3 reads CASSLGAAASGRTDTQYF. CDR3 in DNA: TGTGCCAGTAGTTTGGGGGCTGCGGCTAGCGGGAGAACAGATACGCAGTATTTT. The full variable domain, in which reference TRBV19 and TRBJ2-3 provide the parts outside the CDR3, is DGGITQSPKYLFRKEGQNVTLSCEQNLNHDAMYWYRQDPGQGLRLIYYSQIVNDFQKGDIAEGYSVSREKKESFPLTVTSAQKNPTAFYLCASSLGAAASGRTDTQYFGPGTRLTVL.

V and J are TRBV10-3 and TRBJ2-7; maybe TRBD2 (6 bases). The V end was cut by 4 bases, the J end by 13 bases, with 17 bases between. CDR1 and CDR2 (germline): ENHRY, SYGVKD. This CDR3 contains 12 residues. CDR3 protein: CAISGTGTSFYF. For the CDR3, the DNA is TGTGCCATCAGTGGCACCGGGACTTCGTTTTACTTC.

This chain connects TRBV7-9 to TRBJ2-5; 8 nucleotides line up with TRBD2. Germline lookup yields CDR1 SEHNR and CDR2 FQNEAQ (reference sequence). Trimming cost V 5 bases and J 9 bases; bases outside gene matches: 11. The CDR3 runs to 14 residues. This CDR3 reads CASSPSGTSSSQYF. CDR3 nucleotide sequence: TGTGCCAGCAGCCCATCCGGGACTAGTTCTTCCCAGTACTTC.

This rearrangement joins TRBV7-2 to TRBJ2-7; 10 bases match TRBD1. The CDR3 is 16 amino acids. With V trimmed by 3 bases and J by 6 bases, 11 bases remained unmatched. The germline V gene encodes CDR1 SGHTA and CDR2 FQGNSA. The CDR3 protein is CASSFDLGQGRSEQYF. In DNA, the CDR3 is TGTGCCAGCAGCTTCGACTTGGGACAGGGGAGATCCGAGCAGTACTTC.

Written as DNA, the CDR3 is TGTGCCAGCAGTTACTCGAATTCTACCCAGGGGCGATACGAGCAGTACTTC. It is translated as CASSYSNSTQGRYEQYF. The chain couples TRBV6-2 or TRBV6-3 to TRBJ2-7; D may be TRBD1 (6 bases). V was shortened by 0 bases and J by 4 bases, with 19 bases between the two germline ends. There are 17 residues in the CDR3. The germline gives CDR1 MNHEY, CDR2 SVGEGT.

The chain couples TRBV27 to TRBJ1-6; D perhaps matches TRBD1 (5 bases). This CDR3 contains 16 residues. V lost 5 bases and J 0 bases, leaving 11 bases between the germline ends. Germline V lookup: CDR1 MNHEY, CDR2 SMNVEV (reference sequence). The CDR3 sequence: CASSRPGSSYNSPLHF. The CDR3 DNA reads as TGTGCCAGCAGTAGACCAGGGAGCTCCTATAATTCACCCCTCCACTTT.

This clone occurred many times. This chain connects TRBV29-1 to TRBJ2-6; 7 nucleotides align to TRBD1. V lost 6 bases and J lost 9; bases outside the gene matches: 14. CDR3 length: 15 amino acids. In germline, CDR1 is SQVTM, CDR2 ANQGSEA. This CDR3 is CSVRSGTADINVLTF. The CDR3 DNA reads as TGCAGCGTACGGTCCGGGACAGCCGACATCAACGTCCTGACTTTC.

This sequence joins TRBV27 and TRBJ1-4; a possible D gene is TRBD1 (5 bases). The CDR3 is 15 amino acids. The germline V gene encodes CDR1 MNHEY and CDR2 SMNVEV (reference sequence). The V gene lost 6 bases and the J gene lost 4 bases, with 15 bases spanning the gap. In DNA form, the CDR3 reads TGTGCCAGCAGGGAACGACGGGGCGTTAATGAAAAACTGTTTTTT. It specifies CASRERRGVNEKLFF.

This clone was recorded only once. The V call is TRBV11-3, the J call TRBJ2-3; TRBD2 agrees at 15 bases. Trimming cost V 5 bases and J 4 bases; bases outside gene matches: 4. The CDR3 sequence is 16 residues long. Looked up from germline, CDR1 is SGHNT and CDR2 is YENEEA. This CDR3 is CASSLGTSGRPDTQYF. The CDR3 region has the DNA TGTGCCAGCAGCCTCGGGACTAGCGGGAGGCCAGATACGCAGTATTTT. The full variable domain, with the rest looked up from reference TRBV11-3 and TRBJ2-3, is EAGVVQSPRYKIIEKKQPVAFWCNPISGHNTLYWYLQNLGQGPELLIRYENEEAVDDSQLPKDRFSAERLKGVDSTLKIQPAELGDSAVYLCASSLGTSGRPDTQYFGPGTRLTVL.

The sample holds one count of this clone. The chain links TRBV28 to TRBJ1-3; D is perhaps TRBD1 (6 bases). Between the trimmed V and J ends, which lost 11 bases and 0 bases, there was a span of 14 bases. The CDR3 consists of 14 residues. Per germline, CDR1 MDHEN and CDR2 SYDVKM. The CDR3 sequence: CAGGAGASGNTIYF. Here the CDR3 DNA reads TGTGCCGGAGGCGCAGGGGCCTCTGGAAACACCATATATTTT.

The CDR3 spells CASSIRDGAISNQPQHF. CDR3 DNA sequence: TGTGCCAGTAGTATAAGGGACGGAGCGATTAGCAATCAGCCCCAGCATTTT. The chain combines TRBV19 with TRBJ1-5; perhaps TRBD1 as D (5 bases). Germline V CDR1 and CDR2: LNHDA, SQIVND (reference sequence). The CDR3 is made up of 17 amino acids. The germline V and J ends were trimmed by 2 bases and 0 bases, with 14 bases remaining between them. Variable domain in full (rest from reference TRBV19 and TRBJ1-5): DGGITQSPKYLFRKEGQNVTLSCEQNLNHDAMYWYRQDPGQGLRLIYYSQIVNDFQKGDIAEGYSVSREKKESFPLTVTSAQKNPTAFYLCASSIRDGAISNQPQHFGDGTRLSIL.